A single T cell receptor (beta chain) is shown here with its context. These data originate in a study of control samples from healthy donors and cancer patients. The germline gives CDR1 MGHRA, CDR2 YSYEKL. CDR3 size: 17 residues. V was trimmed by 3 bases and J by 3 bases, leaving 17 bases between them. The repertoire was sequenced with immunoSEQ multiplex PCR; TCRdb's copy has only in-frame clones and lacks some. The profile shows 200,000 or so clones, approximately 90% of them singletons. This TCR came from a man between 25 and 39 years old in good health. The specimen was blood. The chain uses TRBV4-1 and TRBJ2-2; D is possibly TRBD2 (6 bases). CDR3 bases: TGCGCCAGCAGCCATCCCCTCGCGGGGAAACACACCGGGGAGCTGTTTTTT. This translates into CASSHPLAGKHTGELFF.